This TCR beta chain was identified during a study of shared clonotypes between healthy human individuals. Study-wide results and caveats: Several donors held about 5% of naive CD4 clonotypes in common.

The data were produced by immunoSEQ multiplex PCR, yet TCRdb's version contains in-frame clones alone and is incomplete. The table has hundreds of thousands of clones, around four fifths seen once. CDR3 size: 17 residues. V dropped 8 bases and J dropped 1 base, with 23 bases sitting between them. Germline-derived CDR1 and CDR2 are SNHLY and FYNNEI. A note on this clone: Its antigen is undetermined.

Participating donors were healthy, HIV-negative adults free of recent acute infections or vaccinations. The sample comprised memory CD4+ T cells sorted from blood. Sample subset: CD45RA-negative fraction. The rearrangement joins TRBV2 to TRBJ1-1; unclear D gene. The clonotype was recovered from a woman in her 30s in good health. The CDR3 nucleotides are TGTGCCAGCTCCAGACTGTCCTTCCCCAGGCCGAACACTGAAGCTTTCTTT. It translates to CASSRLSFPRPNTEAFF.